This T cell receptor (beta chain) was sequenced during a study of blood T cell repertoires in COVID-19. Study-wide context: Italy, Spain and the United States were the sources of the convalescent and acute COVID-19 samples. PBMCs, B-cell-depleted T cells, or T cells were the source of the cDNA or gDNA that made up the material.

Germline CDR1 and CDR2: LGHDT and YNNKEL (reference sequence). The CDR3 consists of 16 residues. V was clipped by 0 bases and J by 4 bases; unmatched bases: 6. As handled by the study authors: For nucleated cells, counts were estimated from reference gene primer amplification. Profiled with immunoSEQ multiplex PCR; TCRdb holds only in-frame clones, not every one. The V and J calls and clone size are taken from that table; D and trimming were inferred from the DNA. The top ten hold about 3.9% of the sample, which has approximately 300,000 clones, 88% seen once. V is TRBV3-1 (or the pseudogene TRBV3-2) and J is TRBJ2-5; 9 bases map to TRBD1. This TCR was recovered from a woman aged 45-65 years with active or convalescent COVID-19. The specimen sequenced was peripheral blood. The CDR3 DNA is TGTGCCAGCAGCCAAGACCCGGGACAGGGTACAGAGACCCAGTACTTC. It codes for CASSQDPGQGTETQYF.